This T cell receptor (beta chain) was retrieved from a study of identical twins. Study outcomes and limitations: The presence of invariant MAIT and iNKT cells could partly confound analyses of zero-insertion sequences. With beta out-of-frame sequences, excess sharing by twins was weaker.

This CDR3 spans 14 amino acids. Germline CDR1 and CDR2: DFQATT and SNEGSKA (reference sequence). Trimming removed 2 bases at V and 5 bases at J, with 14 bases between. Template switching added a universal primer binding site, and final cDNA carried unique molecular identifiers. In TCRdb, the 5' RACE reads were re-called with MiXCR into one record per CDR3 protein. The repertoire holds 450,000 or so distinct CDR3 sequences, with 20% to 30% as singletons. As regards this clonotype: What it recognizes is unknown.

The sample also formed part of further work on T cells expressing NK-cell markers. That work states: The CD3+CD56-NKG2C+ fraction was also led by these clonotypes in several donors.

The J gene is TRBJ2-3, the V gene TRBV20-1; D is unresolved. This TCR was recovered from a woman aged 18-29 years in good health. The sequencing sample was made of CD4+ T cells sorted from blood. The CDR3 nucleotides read TGCAGTGCTAGACCGGCGGTGCCCCAAGATACGCAGTATTTT. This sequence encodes CSARPAVPQDTQYF.